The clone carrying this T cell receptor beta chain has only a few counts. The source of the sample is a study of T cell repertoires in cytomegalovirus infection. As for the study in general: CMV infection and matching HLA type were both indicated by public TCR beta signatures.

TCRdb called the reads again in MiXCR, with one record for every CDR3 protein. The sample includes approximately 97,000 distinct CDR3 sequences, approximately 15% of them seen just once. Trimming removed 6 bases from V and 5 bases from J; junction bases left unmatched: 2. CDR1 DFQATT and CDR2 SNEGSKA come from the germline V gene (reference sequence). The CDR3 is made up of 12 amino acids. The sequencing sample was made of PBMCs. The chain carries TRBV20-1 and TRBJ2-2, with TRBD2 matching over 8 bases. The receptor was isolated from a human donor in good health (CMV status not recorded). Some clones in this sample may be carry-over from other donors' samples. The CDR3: CSATGGTGELFF. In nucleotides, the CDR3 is TGCAGTGCCACGGGAGGGACCGGGGAGCTGTTTTTT.